Listed below are T cell receptor beta chains from one sample, sequenced in a study of cytomegalovirus exposure and HLA in healthy donors. Using immunoSEQ multiplex PCR, the repertoire was profiled, and TCRdb retains in-frame clones only, with some absent. The data show more than 40,000 clones, approximately 47% seen once. Sequencing used PBMCs. All receptors come from a man in his fifties or sixties in good health and CMV-seronegative. The CDR3 runs from the conserved cysteine through the conserved F or W. The order of the fields is D gene, J gene, clone size, V gene, CDR3 protein, CDR3 DNA. A D gene is named only where the DNA matches it firmly. Clone size is given for some rows only: seen once, a few or many times, or a class if the clone is expanded.

TRBD2 | TRBJ2-7 | few | TRBV13 | CASSWGTSDGEQYF | TGTGCCAGCAGCTGGGGGACTAGTGATGGGGAGCAGTACTTC
- | TRBJ1-1 | - | TRBV7-8 | CASSFYGNTEAFF | TGTGCCAGCAGCTTTTACGGTAACACTGAAGCTTTCTTT
- | TRBJ2-7 | once | TRBV19 | CASRGTAGEQYF | TGTGCCAGCCGCGGGACAGCGGGCGAGCAGTACTTC
TRBD2 | TRBJ2-7 | - | TRBV30 | CAWRTSGRAYEQYF | TGTGCCTGGAGGACTAGCGGGAGGGCCTACGAGCAGTACTTC
TRBD2 | TRBJ2-7 | - | TRBV5-1 | CASSLLAGGYEQYF | TGCGCCAGCAGCCTACTAGCGGGAGGATACGAGCAGTACTTC
TRBD1 | TRBJ1-1 | - | TRBV5-1 | CASSFQPQGSGTEAFF | TGCGCCAGCAGCTTCCAGCCACAGGGGAGTGGCACTGAAGCTTTCTTT
TRBD1 | TRBJ1-2 | - | TRBV30 | CAWSVETGRGYGYTF | TGTGCCTGGAGTGTAGAGACAGGGCGGGGCTATGGCTACACCTTC
TRBD1 | TRBJ2-7 | - | TRBV6-6 | CASRQGAEQYF | TGTGCCAGTCGACAGGGAGCCGAGCAGTACTTC
- | TRBJ1-1 | - | TRBV6-6 | CASRDGQFMNTEAFF | TGTGCCAGCAGGGACGGACAGTTCATGAACACTGAAGCTTTCTTT
TRBD1 | TRBJ2-2 | - | TRBV7-2 | CASSFTGDTGELFF | TGTGCCAGCAGCTTCACAGGGGACACCGGGGAGCTGTTTTTT
TRBD1 | TRBJ2-7 | - | TRBV30 | CASTGWDSSYEQYF | TGTGCCTCCACCGGCTGGGACAGTTCCTACGAGCAGTACTTC
TRBD1 | TRBJ2-5 | few | TRBV9 | CASSGTGGWETQYF | TGTGCCAGCAGCGGGACAGGTGGATGGGAGACCCAGTACTTC
TRBD2 | TRBJ2-1 | - | TRBV7-8 | CASSLRLPSGRRNEQFF | TGTGCCAGCAGCTTAAGGCTACCTAGCGGGAGACGCAATGAGCAGTTCTTC
- | TRBJ1-1 | - | TRBV29-1 | CSVGAGNRNTEAFF | TGCAGCGTTGGCGCAGGGAACAGGAACACTGAAGCTTTCTTT